This T cell receptor beta chain was sequenced for a study of CD8+ T cells in alopecia areata (dated by TCRdb to 2016 to 2019). Looking at the study overall: The treated patients, all with moderate-to-severe alopecia areata, were enrolled in an open-label pilot trial of oral tofacitinib given at 5 to 10 mg twice daily. Amplification of TCRbeta CDR3 regions was done by immunoSEQ multiplex PCR using 35 Vbeta forward primers and 13 Jbeta reverse primers. Patients stayed on tofacitinib for 6 to 18 months and then had 6 months of follow-up off drug so that delayed response and recurrence could be assessed. In treated patients, disease severity was measured using the SALT score, which gives the percentage of scalp surface area affected. Biopsies were taken from tofacitinib-treated patients at baseline and again at 4 and 24 weeks into treatment, and several of those patients also had a later scalp biopsy. In humans, TCRbeta sequencing was performed on scalp tissue and on sorted CD4+ and CD8+ peripheral blood T cells from healthy controls and from patients with patchy or totalis/universalis alopecia areata. RNA was extracted with the PAXgene miRNA kit for fixed scalp, the miRNeasy kit for PBMCs, and the RNeasy kit for mouse skin. High-throughput TCRbeta sequencing was used to examine T cell clonal expansion in alopecia areata in both the C3H/HeJ mouse model and human patients. Scalp clonality was compared among normal scalp (n=4), patchy alopecia areata scalp (n=8), and alopecia totalis/universalis scalp (n=8). Overall study results and their limits: Because the treated cohort was small and had just a single nonresponder, larger studies are needed to establish links between baseline CD8+ expansion and response. Scalp TCR repertoire analysis is complicated because resident alphabeta T cells in normal human skin are also sequenced, whereas mouse skin is dominated by gammadelta T cells. Many expanded lesional clones persisted in scalp and blood during tofacitinib treatment, which may partly explain relapse after stopping treatment. Higher clonality and more expanded CD8+ clones were observed in lesional scalp than in normal scalp, particularly in alopecia totalis/universalis, a finding suggestive of antigenic drive. Scalp clonality and the number of expanded CD8+ clones among the top 100 scalp clones were significantly decreased by tofacitinib. Compared with mice, TCR sequences shared between patients were less clear, possibly partly because of HLA diversity across the patient population.

Libraries were constructed by the immunoSEQ multiplex PCR assay. RNA was extracted from all samples and reverse transcribed into cDNA, which served as template for TCR sequencing. SuperScript III was used for first-strand cDNA synthesis, primed with a 2:1 mix of oligo-dT and random hexamers. Amplification bias was assessed with a synthetic immune receptor repertoire, and residual bias was removed computationally. The authors' analysis ran thus. Raw reads were preprocessed for error removal, and CDR3 was defined according to IMGT conventions as running from the conserved cysteine to phenylalanine. Clonality was computed by normalizing Shannon entropy by log2 of the number of productive unique TCRs and subtracting the result from 1. Whether scalp clones were CD4 or CD8 was inferred by matching scalp TCRbeta sequences against CD4 and CD8 repertoires sorted from blood. TCRdb retrieved this table from immuneACCESS and kept in-frame rearrangements only. Not all clones are present; in checked studies, unresolved V genes account for under half, and no reason is known for the remainder. The V and J calls and clone size come from that table; D and trimming were worked out from the DNA. The sample records roughly 190,000 clones, 45% to 65% of which are singletons. The ten largest make up 0.69% of the sample.

Of note for this clone: What this receptor recognizes is not known. Base qualities were left out, and no much larger clone turns up one base away.

Via the germline V gene, CDR1 is SNHLY and CDR2 FYNNEI. Measured from the cysteine to the phenylalanine, the CDR3 is 14 residues long. Only the CDR3 portion is preserved as DNA: 42 bases, with reading frame beginning at the first base. Relative to germline, V is missing 4 bases and J is missing 5 bases, with 4 bases of the junction outside any gene match. The time point label, read with the paper, signifies: around 29 days on oral tofacitinib. In light of the paper, this sample's treatment or condition label describes: oral pan-JAK inhibitor, 5-10 mg twice daily. Lesional scalp punch biopsies and peripheral blood were collected from alopecia areata patients. PBMCs were isolated by density centrifugation and stained for CD3, CD4 and CD8, and CD4+ and CD8+ T cells were sorted on a FACSAria.

The chain couples TRBV2 to TRBJ1-5, with 8 bases aligning to TRBD1. The clonotype was recovered from a human donor with alopecia areata. Material: CD4+ T cells sorted from blood, obtained at week 4, from a patient treated with tofacitinib. The CDR3 reads CASSGTGLHQPQHF. The DNA sequence is TGTGCCAGCAGTGGGACAGGGTTGCATCAGCCCCAGCATTTT.